Following are 32 T cell receptor beta chains from one sample sequenced in a study of shared clonotypes between healthy human individuals. Some clones are missing from TCRdb's copy, which holds only in-frame ones; the method was immunoSEQ multiplex PCR. Seen here are fewer than 1.8 million clones, around 98.5% observed once, and the top ten hold about 0.34%. The material sequenced was naive CD4+ T cells sorted from blood. Sample subset: CD45RA+ positively selected. The source of these receptors is a man aged 25-40 years in good health.

The rearrangement uses TRBV28 and TRBJ2-3; D gene uncertain. This CDR3 spans 13 amino acids. The ends were cut back, 8 bases at V and 3 bases at J, with 12 bases in the middle. CDR1 is MDHEN and CDR2 is SYDVKM in the germline V gene. Written as DNA, the CDR3 is TGTGCCAGCGGGGTAGCTGGTACAGATACGCAGTATTTT. Translated: CASGVAGTDTQYF.

The CDR3 sequence: CASSTSTARGKVGANVLTF. As DNA, the CDR3 is TGTGCCAGCAGCACCAGTACCGCCAGGGGCAAGGTTGGGGCCAACGTCCTGACTTTC. The chain couples TRBV7-9 to TRBJ2-6, with a weak D call TRBD1 (6 bases). The germline V and J ends were trimmed by 5 bases and 3 bases, with 23 bases remaining between them. CDR1 is SEHNR and CDR2 is FQNEAQ in the germline V gene (reference sequence). CDR3 length: 19 residues.

The chain carries TRBV4-1 and TRBJ2-2, with 7 positions matching TRBD1. The CDR3 is 14 residues long. Germline CDR1 reads MGHRA; CDR2 reads YSYEKL. The junction had 4 bases not matched to a gene; V was cut back by 6 bases and J by 3 bases. Written as DNA, the CDR3 is TGCGCCAGCAGGTACAGGGGCTACACCGGGGAGCTGTTTTTT. Protein sequence: CASRYRGYTGELFF.

The chain combines TRBV15 with TRBJ1-5; 8 nucleotides match TRBD1. Germline CDR1 and CDR2: LNHNV and YYDKDF (reference sequence). V shed 2 bases, J shed 5 bases, and the junction held 8 bases outside the gene matches. This CDR3 region has 16 residues. The CDR3 here is CATSRSQDRVHQPQHF. The CDR3 DNA reads as TGTGCCACCAGCAGATCCCAGGACAGGGTCCATCAGCCCCAGCATTTT.

This clone appeared a single time. This rearrangement joins TRBV29-1 to TRBJ2-3, with D possibly being TRBD2 (6 bases). The germline V gene encodes CDR1 SQVTM and CDR2 ANQGSEA. There are 13 residues in the CDR3. The V end was cut by 2 bases, the J end by 4 bases, with 10 bases between. CDR3 nucleotide sequence: TGCAGCGTTGAAACGGGAGCCGCAGATACGCAGTATTTT. Translating gives CSVETGAADTQYF.

With respect to this clone: In the same sample, other DNA sequences code for this CDR3. The chain has TRBV5-1 and TRBJ2-7; 7 positions agree with TRBD1. The ends lost 0 bases at V and 5 bases at J; junction bases unmatched: 2. This CDR3 has 13 amino acids. CDR1 is SGHRS, CDR2 YFSETQ, per germline. CDR3 in DNA: TGCGCCAGCAGCTTGGGAGACAGGGACGAGCAGTACTTC. Its translation is CASSLGDRDEQYF.

The V and J genes are TRBV13 and TRBJ1-3; no clear D gene. Germline V gene lookup returns CDR1 PRHDT and CDR2 FYEKMQ (reference sequence). The V gene lost 5 bases and the J gene lost 3 bases, with 8 bases spanning the gap. The CDR3 is 13 amino acids. CDR3 residues: CASSPAGGNTIYF. As DNA, the CDR3 is TGTGCCAGCAGCCCGGCAGGTGGAAACACCATATATTTT.

This clone showed up just once. The chain employs TRBV9 and TRBJ2-3; TRBD1 matches at 7 bases. The germline gives CDR1 SGDLS, CDR2 YYNGEE. This CDR3 has 16 residues. Trimming at V came to 4 bases and at J to 0 bases, leaving 8 bases not matched to a gene. The CDR3 loop is CASSQFDRASTDTQYF. The CDR3 bases are TGTGCCAGCAGCCAATTTGACAGGGCCAGCACAGATACGCAGTATTTT.

The CDR3 sequence is CAWSLLAGGGETQYF. DNA for the CDR3: TGTGCCTGGAGTCTACTAGCGGGAGGGGGGGAGACCCAGTACTTC. The chain uses TRBV30 and TRBJ2-5, with 13 bases identical to TRBD2. Germline V gene lookup returns CDR1 GTSNPN and CDR2 SVGIG (reference sequence). The V and J ends lost 2 bases and 5 bases, in that order; junction bases with no gene match: 5. This CDR3 comprises 15 residues.

The CDR3 DNA follows: TGTGCCAGCAGCAAGGTAGAGGGGGTTCACAATGAGCAGTTCTTC. As protein: CASSKVEGVHNEQFF. The chain is built from TRBV7-9 and TRBJ2-1; weak D call: TRBD1 (6 bases). Germline V gene data show CDR1 as SEHNR and CDR2 as FQNEAQ (reference sequence). The CDR3 has 15 amino acids. V lost 5 bases, J lost 5 bases, and 16 bases lay in between.

The chain couples TRBV2 to TRBJ1-4, with a tentative D call TRBD1 (5 bases). The CDR3 is 15 residues long. V lost 3 bases and J 0 bases, leaving 8 bases between the germline ends. The germline gives CDR1 SNHLY, CDR2 FYNNEI. The CDR3 reads CASSERGTTNEKLFF. The CDR3 DNA is TGTGCCAGCAGTGAGAGGGGTACAACTAATGAAAAACTGTTTTTT.

The chain recombines TRBV10-1 with TRBJ2-1, with D uncertain. The CDR3 length is 14 residues. Trimming left V 2 bases short and J 5 bases short, with 10 bases between. Germline values: CDR1 WNHNN, CDR2 SYGVQD (reference sequence). The CDR3 bases are TGCGCCAGCAGTGAGGGCAGGCCCCACAATGAGCAGTTCTTC. This translates into CASSEGRPHNEQFF.

This chain uses TRBV11-2 with TRBJ1-4; D remains unclear. This CDR3 region has 15 residues. Germline CDR1 reads SGHAT; CDR2 reads FQNNGV. The ends were cut back, 4 bases at V and 8 bases at J, with 17 bases in the middle. CDR3 in amino acids: CASSSPESGREKLFF. In DNA, the CDR3 is TGTGCCAGCAGCTCGCCGGAATCCGGAAGGGAAAAACTGTTTTTT.

The rearrangement joins TRBV27 to TRBJ2-7; 11 nucleotides match TRBD2. Germline CDR1 reads MNHEY; CDR2 reads SMNVEV (reference sequence). V lost 4 bases and J lost 2; bases outside the gene matches: 10. The CDR3 length is 17 residues. The CDR3 sequence is CASSSRLLAGDTYEQYF. In DNA, the CDR3 is TGTGCCAGCAGTTCCAGATTACTAGCGGGAGACACCTACGAGCAGTACTTC.

The V and J genes are TRBV5-1 and TRBJ2-2; maybe TRBD2 (8 bases). The CDR3 is 16 residues long. The V gene lost 4 bases and the J gene lost 4 bases, with 17 bases spanning the gap. From germline, CDR1 is SGHRS and CDR2 YFSETQ. CDR3 in amino acids: CASSPRGRTGTGELFF. CDR3 DNA: TGCGCCAGCAGCCCCCGCGGGAGGACAGGCACCGGGGAGCTGTTTTTT. The variable domain in full, with the rest retrieved from reference TRBV5-1 and TRBJ2-2, is KAGVTQTPRYLIKTRGQQVTLSCSPISGHRSVSWYQQTPGQGLQFLFEYFSETQRNKGNFPGRFSGRQFSNSRSEMNVSTLELGDSALYLCASSPRGRTGTGELFFGEGSRLTVL.

The chain combines TRBV9 with TRBJ1-2; D remains ambiguous. CDR3 size: 13 residues. The germline V and J ends were trimmed by 3 bases and 2 bases, with 8 bases remaining between them. The V gene's germline CDR1 is SGDLS and CDR2 YYNGEE. This CDR3 is CASSGTFNYGYTF. The CDR3 DNA follows: TGTGCCAGCAGCGGGACGTTCAACTATGGCTACACCTTC.

V and J are TRBV7-2 and TRBJ1-1; TRBD1 matches at 7 bases. Germline assignment: CDR1 SGHTA and CDR2 FQGNSA. This CDR3 is built from 13 residues. The junction had 5 bases not matched to a gene; V was cut back by 10 bases and J by 0 bases. CDR3 sequence: CAIADRVNTEAFF. The CDR3 DNA reads TGTGCCATCGCCGACAGGGTGAACACTGAAGCTTTCTTT.

In nucleotides, the CDR3 is TGCGCCAGCAGACCTGGACAGGAGGATCAGCCCCAGCATTTT. Amino acid sequence: CASRPGQEDQPQHF. The chain joins TRBV5-1 to TRBJ1-5; 7 bases map to TRBD1. CDR1 SGHRS and CDR2 YFSETQ come from the germline V gene. The V and J ends lost 5 bases and 5 bases, in that order; junction bases with no gene match: 7. The CDR3 is 14 amino acids.

This rearrangement joins TRBV7-9 to TRBJ1-2; D uncertain. Germline V gene data show CDR1 as SEHNR and CDR2 as FQNEAQ (reference sequence). The V gene lost 8 bases and the J gene lost 4 bases, with 20 bases spanning the gap. CDR3 length: 15 residues. CDR3 sequence (DNA): TGTGCCAGCTCCAGAGGGCAGACTCGGAGCTATGGCTACACCTTC. Protein: CASSRGQTRSYGYTF.

V and J are TRBV5-4 and TRBJ2-1; 8 nucleotides line up with TRBD2. Germline V CDR1 and CDR2: SGHNT, YYREEE (reference sequence). The V and J ends lost 2 bases and 7 bases, in that order; junction bases with no gene match: 11. There are 16 residues in the CDR3. The CDR3 region has the DNA TGTGCCAGCAGCTTACCAAACAAGCGGGAGTTGAATGAGCAGTTCTTC. It is translated as CASSLPNKRELNEQFF.

This chain uses TRBV12-5 with TRBJ2-1; 16 bases are a match to TRBD2. Germline V gene sequence: CDR1 LGHNT, CDR2 FRNRAP. The CDR3 has 17 residues. Unmatched junction bases numbered 9, after V lost 5 bases and J lost 8 bases. In nucleotides, the CDR3 is TGTGCTAGTGGTCCGGGGACTAGCGGGAGGGCCGGGGATGAGCAGTTCTTC. Protein sequence: CASGPGTSGRAGDEQFF.

This chain uses TRBV29-1 with TRBJ2-1; 7 nucleotides align to TRBD2. There are 15 residues in the CDR3. Germline CDR1 and CDR2: SQVTM and ANQGSEA. J gave up 3 bases and V 3 bases, and 8 bases lay outside the gene matches. Here the CDR3 DNA reads TGCAGCGTTGATCGTGCTAGCGGACACTACAATGAGCAGTTCTTC. Protein sequence: CSVDRASGHYNEQFF.

Here the CDR3 DNA reads TGTGCCAGCAGCCCTAGACCGGGAGGAGGGGCCATGACCTACGAGCAGTACTTC. Translation gives CASSPRPGGGAMTYEQYF. The chain couples TRBV7-6 to TRBJ2-7, with TRBD2 identical over 7 bases. Germline values: CDR1 SGHVS, CDR2 FNYEAQ. The CDR3 totals 18 residues. Trimming took 5 bases from V and 2 from J; bases not matched to a gene: 18.

Points on this clone: Other DNA sequences in this specimen translate into the identical CDR3. J is TRBJ2-5 and V is TRBV18; D is unclear. The CDR3 runs to 14 residues. V was trimmed by 3 bases and J by 0 bases, leaving 8 bases between them. The germline CDR1 and CDR2 sequences are KGHSH and LQKENI. The CDR3 protein is CASSPLQNQETQYF. The CDR3 DNA reads as TGTGCCAGCTCACCCCTCCAGAACCAAGAGACCCAGTACTTC.

The CDR3 protein is CASSYLAGETTGELFF. The CDR3 nucleotides are TGTGCCAGCAGTTACCTAGCGGGAGAGACCACCGGGGAGCTGTTTTTT. The chain employs TRBV7-6 and TRBJ2-2, with 10 positions matching TRBD2. CDR1 is SGHVS and CDR2 is FNYEAQ in the germline V gene. Unmatched junction bases numbered 8, after V lost 6 bases and J lost 4 bases. The CDR3 totals 16 residues.

The rearrangement joins TRBV28 to TRBJ1-1; D gene ambiguous. Looked up from germline, CDR1 is MDHEN and CDR2 is SYDVKM. The CDR3 spans 11 residues. Trimming left V 6 bases short and J 10 bases short, with 12 bases between. The CDR3 reads CASSEGRGAFF. DNA of the CDR3: TGTGCCAGCAGCGAAGGGCGGGGAGCTTTCTTT.

This rearrangement joins TRBV7-8 to TRBJ2-5; 7 positions match TRBD2. Germline lookup yields CDR1 SGHVS and CDR2 FQNEAQ. This CDR3 has 16 amino acids. V lost 0 bases and J lost 5; bases outside the gene matches: 9. CDR3 sequence reads: CASSLAPSGMGETQYF. Written as DNA, the CDR3 is TGTGCCAGCAGCTTAGCGCCCAGCGGGATGGGTGAGACCCAGTACTTC.

V usage is TRBV5-4 and J usage is TRBJ2-1; 11 positions agree with TRBD2. V trimming: 4 bases; J trimming: 7 bases; junction bases outside the gene matches: 10. Germline CDR1 is SGHNT and CDR2 is YYREEE (reference sequence). There are 16 residues in the CDR3. This chain's CDR3 is CASSTRLAGNFNEQFF. The CDR3 nucleotides read TGTGCCAGCAGCACCAGACTAGCGGGAAATTTTAATGAGCAGTTCTTC.

The rearrangement joins TRBV2 to TRBJ2-7; no firm D call. CDR1 and CDR2 (germline): SNHLY, FYNNEI. CDR3 size: 14 residues. Trimming stripped 3 bases from V and 6 bases from J, with 15 bases between. The CDR3 sequence is CASSERGLLTEQYF. The CDR3 DNA follows: TGTGCCAGCAGTGAGCGTGGGCTCCTCACCGAGCAGTACTTC.

This chain joins TRBV2 and TRBJ1-3; D not resolved. Trimming removed 5 bases from V and 0 bases from J, with 11 bases in between. Germline lookup yields CDR1 SNHLY and CDR2 FYNNEI. The CDR3 has 15 amino acids. The chain's CDR3 is CASSLPAGSGNTIYF. The CDR3 nucleotides are TGTGCCAGCAGTCTTCCCGCGGGCTCTGGAAACACCATATATTTT.

J is TRBJ1-4 and V is TRBV5-1; possible D gene TRBD1, 6 bases. From germline, CDR1 is SGHRS and CDR2 YFSETQ. This CDR3 is built from 13 residues. V shed 6 bases and J shed 8 bases, with 14 bases lying between them. CDR3 coding DNA: TGCGCCAGCAACACAGGGCCTGGGGAAAAACTGTTTTTT. It yields the protein CASNTGPGEKLFF.

In regard to this clone: The sample has other DNA sequences that encode this CDR3 too. The chain recombines TRBV5-1 with TRBJ2-7; unclear D gene. This CDR3 comprises 11 residues. Trimming took 3 bases from V and 4 from J, leaving 5 bases between them. CDR1 and CDR2 (germline): SGHRS, YFSETQ. The CDR3: CASSSQYEQYF. CDR3 nucleotides: TGCGCCAGCAGCTCCCAGTACGAGCAGTACTTC. Drawing the rest from reference TRBV5-1 and TRBJ2-7, the complete variable domain is KAGVTQTPRYLIKTRGQQVTLSCSPISGHRSVSWYQQTPGQGLQFLFEYFSETQRNKGNFPGRFSGRQFSNSRSEMNVSTLELGDSALYLCASSSQYEQYFGPGTRLTVT.